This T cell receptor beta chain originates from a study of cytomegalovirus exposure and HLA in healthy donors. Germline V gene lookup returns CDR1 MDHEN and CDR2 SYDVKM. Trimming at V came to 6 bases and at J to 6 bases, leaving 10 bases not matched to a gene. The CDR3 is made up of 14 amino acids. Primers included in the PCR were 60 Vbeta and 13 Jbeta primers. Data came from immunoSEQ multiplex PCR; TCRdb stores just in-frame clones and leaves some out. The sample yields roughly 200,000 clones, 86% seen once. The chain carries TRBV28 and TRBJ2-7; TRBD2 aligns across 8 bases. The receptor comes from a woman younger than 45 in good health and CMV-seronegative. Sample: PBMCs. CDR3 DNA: TGTGCCAGCAGGGACCGGGGGGGGCGGGGCGAGCAGTACTTC. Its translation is CASRDRGGRGEQYF. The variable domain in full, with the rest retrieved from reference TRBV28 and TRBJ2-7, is DVKVTQSSRYLVKRTGEKVFLECVQDMDHENMFWYRQDPGLGLRLIYFSYDVKMKEKGDIPEGYSVSREKKERFSLILESASTNQTSMYLCASRDRGGRGEQYFGPGTRLTVT.